This TCR beta chain was found in a study of blood T cell repertoires in COVID-19. Study-wide background: Both acute and convalescent COVID-19 samples were obtained from the United States, Italy and Spain.

This clone turned up a few times. The CDR3 contains 14 residues. With 5 bases removed from V and 8 bases from J, the gap between germline ends came to 18 bases. Germline values: CDR1 SGHNT, CDR2 YENEEA. Per the original data handling: Amplification from reference gene primers served as the basis for estimated nucleated cell counts. Assay: immunoSEQ multiplex PCR; the TCRdb copy retains only in-frame clones and omits some. The DNA was the basis for D and trimming; V, J and clone size are from that table. The table includes 190,000 or so clones, around 87% detected once. The clonotype originates from a man between 40 and 49 years old with active or convalescent COVID-19. The V call is TRBV11-3, the J call TRBJ1-2; weak D call: TRBD1 (6 bases). What was sequenced was peripheral blood. DNA of the CDR3: TGTGCCAGCAGCCAGCGGGACATCCGTCAGGGCTACACCTTC. Its protein is CASSQRDIRQGYTF.